A single sample gave rise to the 25 T cell receptor beta chains below, sequenced in a study of cytomegalovirus exposure and HLA in healthy donors. The PCR was carried out with 60 Vbeta primers and 13 Jbeta primers. Using immunoSEQ multiplex PCR, the repertoire was profiled, and TCRdb retains in-frame clones only, with some absent. The sample has about 130,000 clones, over 60% seen once. Sequences were obtained from PBMCs. The receptors were sampled from a man in his thirties or forties in good health and CMV-seronegative.

The rearrangement uses TRBV6-5 and TRBJ1-2, with D possibly being TRBD1 (5 bases). There are 13 residues in the CDR3. Germline CDR1 MNHEY, CDR2 SVGAGI. V was trimmed by 2 bases and J by 4 bases, leaving 8 bases between them. The CDR3, as DNA: TGTGCCAGCAGTTACCAGGGAACCTATGGCTACACCTTC. Translating it yields CASSYQGTYGYTF.

This chain links TRBV29-1 with TRBJ2-1; perhaps TRBD1 as D (6 bases). This CDR3 is 11 amino acids long. V was clipped by 6 bases and J by 6 bases, with 9 bases between them. From germline, CDR1 is SQVTM and CDR2 ANQGSEA. CDR3: CSVDSPNEQFF. The DNA of the CDR3 is TGCAGCGTGGACAGCCCCAATGAGCAGTTCTTC.

Comment on this clone: Different DNA sequences within this sample yield the same CDR3. V and J are TRBV19 and TRBJ1-5; 9 bases line up with TRBD1. The CDR3 is 14 residues long. Losses at the gene ends were 4 bases for V and 4 bases for J; bases not matched to a gene: 2. Germline CDR1 LNHDA, CDR2 SQIVND (reference sequence). The CDR3 DNA reads as TGTGCCAGTAGTACGACAGGGGGGAATCAGCCCCAGCATTTT. It is translated as CASSTTGGNQPQHF.

This chain joins TRBV27 and TRBJ2-5, with TRBD1 as a possible D gene (6 bases). The J call is in doubt because the DNA end fits TRBJ2-7 better. This CDR3 region has 16 residues. Germline V gene data show CDR1 as MNHEY and CDR2 as SMNVEV (reference sequence). The CDR3 region is CASSLEGHRMSYEQYF. In DNA, the CDR3 is TGTGCCAGCAGTTTAGAGGGACACCGAATGAGTTACGAGCAGTACTTC.

The CDR3 region has the DNA TGTGCCATCAATGTAGGAGGAAACTATGGCTACACCTTC. Translation gives CAINVGGNYGYTF. V is TRBV10-3 and J is TRBJ1-2, with D unresolved. Trimming shortened V by 7 bases and J by 2 bases, and 11 bases separated the two germline ends. Germline-derived CDR1 and CDR2 are ENHRY and SYGVKD. The CDR3 loop spans 13 amino acids.

This clone occurred once. The chain has TRBV6-5 and TRBJ2-1; 7 bases are shared with TRBD2. This CDR3 is 16 amino acids long. Germline assignment: CDR1 MNHEY and CDR2 SVGAGI. V was clipped by 0 bases and J by 6 bases; unmatched bases: 8. CDR3 sequence reads: CASSYSTSLGINEQFF. CDR3 sequence (DNA): TGTGCCAGCAGTTACTCGACTAGCCTTGGGATCAATGAGCAGTTCTTC.

This chain connects TRBV5-1 to TRBJ2-5; possibly TRBD2 for D (6 bases). Germline V lookup: CDR1 SGHRS, CDR2 YFSETQ. V lost 4 bases to trimming and J lost 5 bases, with 24 bases between them. The CDR3 has 17 residues. Written as DNA, the CDR3 is TGCGCCAGCAGCCCCTCCACAGCCGGTCGAGGAGGGGAGACCCAGTACTTC. This sequence encodes CASSPSTAGRGGETQYF.

The chain uses TRBV6-4 and TRBJ2-1; 14 bases map to TRBD2. Germline V gives CDR1 MRHNA, CDR2 SNTAGT. V lost 3 bases to trimming and J lost 11 bases; unmatched junction nucleotides: 6. There are 15 residues in the CDR3. CDR3 nucleotide sequence: TGTGCCAGCAGTGAATCCGGGACTAGCGGGAGTAAGCAGTTCTTC. This translates into CASSESGTSGSKQFF.

The chain joins TRBV7-8 to TRBJ2-2; 10 bases fit TRBD2. This CDR3 is 16 amino acids long. Germline loops: CDR1 SGHVS, CDR2 FQNEAQ. The V gene end was trimmed by 1 base and the J gene end by 5 bases; junction bases not matched to a gene: 4. CDR3 sequence (DNA): TGTGCCAGCAGCTTAGTCCCTAGCGGGGGAACCGGGGAGCTGTTTTTT. The encoded protein is CASSLVPSGGTGELFF.

This clone was seen more than once but under ten times. It is unclear where the CDR3 begins or ends on the DNA, so no DNA is shown, and the CDR3 is as TCRdb lists it. The chain employs TRBV29-1 and TRBJ2-5; TRBD1 was called by the table and not checked on the DNA. The CDR3 is made up of 12 amino acids, end residues included. Germline assignment: CDR1 SQVTM and CDR2 ANQGSEA. CDR3 amino acids: CSVATGTAPYYF.

This chain uses TRBV5-1 with TRBJ1-1, with D maybe TRBD1 (5 bases). The CDR3 loop spans 15 amino acids. Trimming pared 0 bases from V and 5 bases from J, leaving 14 bases between. The germline gives CDR1 SGHRS, CDR2 YFSETQ. The CDR3 sequence is CASSLDGPGSTEAFF. For the CDR3, the DNA is TGCGCCAGCAGCTTGGACGGTCCAGGGTCGACTGAAGCTTTCTTT. Complete variable domain (other parts from reference TRBV5-1 and TRBJ1-1): KAGVTQTPRYLIKTRGQQVTLSCSPISGHRSVSWYQQTPGQGLQFLFEYFSETQRNKGNFPGRFSGRQFSNSRSEMNVSTLELGDSALYLCASSLDGPGSTEAFFGQGTRLTVV.

CDR3 DNA sequence: TGTGCCAGCAGGCCGCCGGGGGTTGACACCGGGGAGCTGTTTTTT. Its translation is CASRPPGVDTGELFF. The gene calls are TRBV6-5 and TRBJ2-2; tentatively, D is TRBD2 (6 bases). Germline V gives CDR1 MNHEY, CDR2 SVGAGI. V was cut by 6 bases and J by 3 bases, with 14 bases left in between. The CDR3 covers 15 residues.

This clone was observed a few times. The gene calls are TRBV7-2 and TRBJ2-7, with 9 bases identical to TRBD2. Unmatched junction bases numbered 7, after V lost 5 bases and J lost 2 bases. Per germline, CDR1 SGHTA and CDR2 FQGNSA. The CDR3 length is 15 residues. The CDR3 loop is CASSPRTSAAYEQYF. DNA of the CDR3: TGTGCCAGCAGCCCCCGGACTAGCGCCGCCTACGAGCAGTACTTC.

This sequence joins TRBV6-6 and TRBJ2-3; 7 nucleotides agree with TRBD1. The V and J ends lost 7 bases and 5 bases, in that order; junction bases with no gene match: 9. Germline V gene data show CDR1 as MNHNY and CDR2 as SVGAGI (reference sequence). This CDR3 has 14 residues. The CDR3 DNA sequence: TGTGCCAGCAACGACAGGGCAGGTGGAGATACGCAGTATTTT. It encodes CASNDRAGGDTQYF.

V gene TRBV30 combines with J gene TRBJ1-2; 7 bases are a match to TRBD1. The J segment lost 4 bases and the V segment lost 3 bases, leaving 5 bases of the junction unmatched. The CDR3 sequence is 13 residues long. Germline CDR1 reads GTSNPN; CDR2 reads SVGIG (reference sequence). The chain's CDR3 is CAWRYGDSYGYTF. The CDR3 nucleotides are TGTGCCTGGAGATACGGGGACAGCTATGGCTACACCTTC.

The V call is TRBV28, the J call TRBJ1-1, with 7 positions matching TRBD1. The germline V gene encodes CDR1 MDHEN and CDR2 SYDVKM. J gave up 6 bases and V 0 bases, and 7 bases lay outside the gene matches. The CDR3 extends over 15 amino acids. CDR3 loop: CASSLWPQGRAEAFF. The DNA of the CDR3 is TGTGCCAGCAGTTTATGGCCACAGGGGCGGGCTGAAGCTTTCTTT. The variable domain in full, completed from reference TRBV28 and TRBJ1-1, reads DVKVTQSSRYLVKRTGEKVFLECVQDMDHENMFWYRQDPGLGLRLIYFSYDVKMKEKGDIPEGYSVSREKKERFSLILESASTNQTSMYLCASSLWPQGRAEAFFGQGTRLTVV.

The V gene is TRBV2, the J gene TRBJ2-2, with D uncertain. V was pared by 4 bases and J by 6 bases, with 15 bases between. Germline-derived CDR1 and CDR2 are SNHLY and FYNNEI. The CDR3 has 15 amino acids. CDR3 DNA: TGTGCCAGCAGTGGTTTGATAGCCCCCCCCGGGGAGCTGTTTTTT. This encodes CASSGLIAPPGELFF.

The chain has TRBV18 and TRBJ1-1; 11 bases are a match to TRBD1. Germline loops: CDR1 KGHSH, CDR2 LQKENI. There are 15 residues in the CDR3. V gave up 4 bases and J gave up 5 bases; unmatched junction bases: 6. CDR3 region: CASSRGQGAGTEAFF. The CDR3 nucleotides read TGTGCCAGCTCACGAGGACAGGGGGCAGGAACTGAAGCTTTCTTT.

The rearrangement joins TRBV6-1 to TRBJ2-5, with D possibly TRBD2 on 6 matching bases. V was trimmed by 2 bases and J by 1 base, leaving 14 bases between them. CDR1 and CDR2 (germline): MNHNS, SASEGT. This CDR3 is 16 amino acids long. CDR3 DNA sequence: TGTGCCAGCAGTGAAAAGGTGACTAGTCGCCAAGAGACCCAGTACTTC. Translation: CASSEKVTSRQETQYF.

The rearrangement uses TRBV4-1 and TRBJ2-7; 11 bases map to TRBD2. Germline-derived CDR1 and CDR2 are MGHRA and YSYEKL. CDR3 length: 18 amino acids. Losses at the gene ends were 3 bases for V and 2 bases for J; bases not matched to a gene: 12. The CDR3 DNA is TGCGCCAGCAGCCAGGATCCACCCGGGACTAGCGGAGCCTACGAGCAGTACTTC. It is translated as CASSQDPPGTSGAYEQYF.

The chain combines TRBV7-3 with TRBJ2-7; 8 bases fit TRBD2. The CDR3 is made up of 13 amino acids. Trimming cost V 2 bases and J 6 bases; bases outside gene matches: 3. CDR1 is SGHTA and CDR2 is FQGTGA in the germline V gene. The CDR3 sequence is CASSLAGGPEQYF. The DNA of the CDR3 is TGTGCCAGCAGCTTAGCGGGAGGTCCCGAGCAGTACTTC.

This chain uses TRBV4-1 with TRBJ2-6; D is unresolved. The CDR3 totals 16 residues. V shed 2 bases and J shed 2 bases, with 10 bases lying between them. CDR1 is MGHRA, CDR2 YSYEKL, per germline. The CDR3 protein is CASSQPIGPGANVLTF. The CDR3 nucleotides are TGCGCCAGCAGCCAACCGATTGGGCCTGGGGCCAACGTCCTGACTTTC.

The chain links TRBV2 to TRBJ2-1, with D possibly being TRBD2 (6 bases). Trimming removed 8 bases at V and 9 bases at J, with 11 bases between. From germline, CDR1 is SNHLY and CDR2 FYNNEI. The CDR3 runs 11 residues. CDR3 loop: CASGEGGEQFF. Written as DNA, the CDR3 is TGTGCCAGCGGCGAGGGAGGTGAGCAGTTCTTC.

The chain recombines TRBV12-2 with TRBJ2-3; no DNA check was done on the table's D call, TRBD1. TRBV12-2 is a known pseudogene. The CDR3 consists of 17 residues. The CDR3 DNA follows: TGTGCAAGTCGCTTGGAAACACAGGGGGCCAGCACAGATACGCAGTATTTT. Translating it yields CASRLETQGASTDTQYF.

V gene TRBV2 combines with J gene TRBJ2-1, with 12 bases identical to TRBD2. Germline V gives CDR1 SNHLY, CDR2 FYNNEI. After removal of 5 bases from V and 5 bases from J, the junction contained 4 bases not matched to a gene. The CDR3 is made up of 15 amino acids. The CDR3 sequence is CASSSWTSGNNEQFF. In DNA form, the CDR3 reads TGTGCCAGCAGTTCTTGGACTAGCGGGAACAATGAGCAGTTCTTC.